This entry lists 31 T cell receptor beta chains sequenced from one sample in a study of blood T cell repertoires in COVID-19. Some clones are missing from TCRdb's copy, which holds only in-frame ones; the method was immunoSEQ multiplex PCR. The sample lists 150,000 to 200,000 clones; 65% to 85% were seen once. Sequencing was performed on peripheral blood. These receptors originate from an elderly woman with active or convalescent COVID-19.

V gene TRBV6-6 combines with J gene TRBJ1-6; the match to TRBD1 covers 8 bases. From germline, CDR1 is MNHNY and CDR2 SVGAGI (reference sequence). Trimming cost V 5 bases and J 1 base; bases outside gene matches: 4. The CDR3 runs to 16 residues. Here the CDR3 reads CASSLDRGSYNSPLHF. The CDR3 region has the DNA TGTGCCAGCAGTCTTGACAGGGGATCCTATAATTCACCCCTCCACTTT.

The chain carries TRBV5-6 and TRBJ1-2; D gene uncertain. Deletions cut 2 bases from V and 2 bases from J, with 10 bases between. Per the germline V gene, CDR1 is SGHDT and CDR2 is YYEEEE. The CDR3 runs 14 residues. The CDR3 sequence is CASSLNGQNYGYTF. Here the CDR3 DNA reads TGTGCCAGCAGCTTAAATGGGCAGAACTATGGCTACACCTTC. Full variable domain (remainder filled in from reference TRBV5-6 and TRBJ1-2): DAGVTQSPTHLIKTRGQQVTLRCSPKSGHDTVSWYQQALGQGPQFIFQYYEEEERQRGNFPDRFSGHQFPNYSSELNVNALLLGDSALYLCASSLNGQNYGYTFGSGTRLTVV.

This clone was detected once. The V gene is TRBV7-3, the J gene TRBJ1-1; TRBD1 agrees at 9 bases. From germline, CDR1 is SGHTA and CDR2 FQGTGA. The CDR3 runs 17 residues. J gave up 0 bases and V 0 bases, and 5 bases lay outside the gene matches. In DNA form, the CDR3 reads TGTGCCAGCAGCTTAACCGGGACAGGGTTTATGAACACTGAAGCTTTCTTT. Translating it yields CASSLTGTGFMNTEAFF.

The rearrangement links TRBV4-1 to TRBJ2-4; possibly TRBD2 for D (6 bases). V was pared by 3 bases and J by 0 bases, with 18 bases between. Germline assignment: CDR1 MGHRA and CDR2 YSYEKL. This CDR3 is built from 18 residues. As DNA, the CDR3 is TGCGCCAGCAGCCACCCCGCTGTCGGGGGACTAGCCAAAAACATTCAGTACTTC. This codes for CASSHPAVGGLAKNIQYF.

Points on this clone: The same CDR3 arises from other DNA sequences in this sample as well. The rearrangement uses TRBV3-1 (or the pseudogene TRBV3-2) and TRBJ1-1, with 9 nucleotides matching TRBD1. J lost 3 bases, V lost 6 bases, and 2 bases had no gene match. CDR1 and CDR2 from the germline V gene are LGHDT and YNNKEL (reference sequence). CDR3 length equals 13 residues. This CDR3 is CASSRQGDTEAFF. The DNA of the CDR3 is TGTGCCAGCAGTCGACAGGGGGACACTGAAGCTTTCTTT.

The chain is built from TRBV4-3 and TRBJ2-5; possible D gene TRBD2, 7 bases. CDR1 is LGHNA, CDR2 YSLEER, per germline. The CDR3 is 15 amino acids. V gave up 8 bases and J gave up 5 bases, with 21 bases separating them. CDR3 residues: CASASGGGEGETQYF. In DNA form, the CDR3 reads TGCGCCAGCGCCTCCGGAGGGGGGGAGGGGGAGACCCAGTACTTC.

This clone was seen more than once but under ten times. Other DNA sequences within the sample encode an identical CDR3. V gene TRBV14 combines with J gene TRBJ2-6; D is ambiguous. Germline CDR1 SGHDN, CDR2 FVKESK. The V and J ends lost 4 bases and 0 bases respectively, with 4 bases between them. The CDR3 totals 14 residues. The CDR3: CASSPSSGANVLTF. CDR3 nucleotides: TGTGCCAGCAGCCCCAGCTCTGGGGCCAACGTCCTGACTTTC.

The chain couples TRBV18 to TRBJ1-2; D is perhaps TRBD1 (6 bases). Looked up from germline, CDR1 is KGHSH and CDR2 is LQKENI. CDR3 size: 13 residues. Trimming left V 10 bases short and J 5 bases short, with 17 bases between. The CDR3 sequence: CATFGQLGYGYTF. The CDR3 DNA sequence: TGTGCCACCTTCGGACAGCTGGGATATGGCTACACCTTC.

This clone was observed a single time. The chain recombines TRBV6-6 with TRBJ1-1, with a weak D call TRBD1 (5 bases). V was clipped by 0 bases and J by 4 bases, with 9 bases between them. The CDR3 has 14 residues. Per germline, CDR1 MNHNY and CDR2 SVGAGI (reference sequence). CDR3 loop: CASSYSDQGTEAFF. CDR3 DNA: TGTGCCAGCAGTTACTCGGACCAGGGCACTGAAGCTTTCTTT.

The chain links TRBV4-3 to TRBJ2-1; 8 bases are a match to TRBD1. Unmatched junction bases numbered 7, after V lost 3 bases and J lost 0 bases. The CDR3 is made up of 17 amino acids. CDR1 LGHNA and CDR2 YSLEER come from the germline V gene. The DNA of the CDR3 is TGCGCCAGCAGCCAGGAAAGAGGACAGGGCTCCTACAATGAGCAGTTCTTC. This sequence encodes CASSQERGQGSYNEQFF.

This chain links TRBV7-2 with TRBJ1-1, with D unresolved. Germline CDR1 SGHTA, CDR2 FQGNSA. The CDR3 consists of 11 residues. V shed 2 bases and J shed 7 bases, with 5 bases lying between them. The CDR3 loop reads CASSLLFEAFF. The CDR3 DNA sequence: TGTGCCAGCAGCTTATTATTTGAAGCTTTCTTT. Full variable domain (remainder filled in from reference TRBV7-2 and TRBJ1-1): GAGVSQSPSNKVTEKGKDVELRCDPISGHTALYWYRQSLGQGLEFLIYFQGNSAPDKSGLPSDRFSAERTGGSVSTLTIQRTQQEDSAVYLCASSLLFEAFFGQGTRLTVV.

The V call is TRBV4-3, the J call TRBJ1-2; D unclear. This CDR3 contains 13 residues. V was pared by 2 bases and J by 4 bases, with 8 bases between. The germline gives CDR1 LGHNA, CDR2 YSLEER. In DNA form, the CDR3 reads TGCGCCAGCAGCCAACTAGACTCCTATGGCTACACCTTC. It encodes CASSQLDSYGYTF.

The chain uses TRBV12-3 or TRBV12-4 and TRBJ1-3; D unresolved. This CDR3 has 12 amino acids. Trimming removed 3 bases at V and 4 bases at J, with 4 bases between. The CDR3 region is CASSFGGNTIYF. For the CDR3, the DNA is TGTGCCAGCAGTTTCGGGGGAAACACCATATATTTT.

The chain couples TRBV6-5 to TRBJ2-7, with 9 bases identical to TRBD2. J was trimmed by 4 bases and V by 6 bases; bases with no gene match: 10. Germline lookup yields CDR1 MNHEY and CDR2 SVGAGI. The CDR3 extends over 15 amino acids. For the CDR3, the DNA is TGTGCCAGCAGCCCCCTCTTTAGCGGGGGATACGAGCAGTACTTC. Protein sequence: CASSPLFSGGYEQYF.

The V and J genes are TRBV15 and TRBJ2-3, with a weak D call TRBD1 (6 bases). This CDR3 has 14 amino acids. Germline V gene data show CDR1 as LNHNV and CDR2 as YYDKDF (reference sequence). Trimming cost V 5 bases and J 6 bases, with 15 bases left between them. The CDR3 region is CATSPVGGRDTQYF. CDR3 in DNA: TGTGCCACCAGCCCGGTAGGGGGTAGGGATACGCAGTATTTT.

The V gene is TRBV10-3, the J gene TRBJ1-1; D is undetermined. V was shortened by 5 bases and J by 1 base, with 11 bases between the two germline ends. CDR1 is ENHRY and CDR2 is SYGVKD in the germline V gene. The length of the CDR3 is 14 residues. The CDR3 region is CAISNRGENTEAFF. DNA of the CDR3: TGTGCCATCAGTAATCGTGGAGAGAACACTGAAGCTTTCTTT.

The chain has TRBV7-9 and TRBJ2-4; perhaps TRBD2 as D (5 bases). Germline values: CDR1 SEHNR, CDR2 FQNEAQ (reference sequence). CDR3 length equals 16 residues. V was shortened by 5 bases and J by 6 bases, with 20 bases between the two germline ends. The CDR3 bases are TGTGCCAGCAGCGCTAGCTCCCTTGACTGGAGAAACATTCAGTACTTC. Its protein is CASSASSLDWRNIQYF.

The chain recombines TRBV27 with TRBJ1-2, with 8 bases that match TRBD1. Trimming at V came to 3 bases and at J to 8 bases, leaving 8 bases not matched to a gene. The CDR3 is made up of 14 amino acids. Germline CDR1 and CDR2: MNHEY and SMNVEV (reference sequence). The CDR3 spells CASSLRSSGGGYTF. CDR3 nucleotide sequence: TGTGCCAGCAGTTTGCGGAGTTCAGGGGGCGGCTACACCTTC.

This sequence joins TRBV4-3 and TRBJ1-1; D ambiguous. This CDR3 comprises 14 residues. CDR1 and CDR2 (germline): LGHNA, YSLEER. V lost 0 bases and J lost 3, with 8 bases in between. CDR3 DNA sequence: TGCGCCAGCAGCCAAGACTTGGGAGACACTGAAGCTTTCTTT. This codes for CASSQDLGDTEAFF.

V is TRBV19 and J is TRBJ1-2; a possible D gene is TRBD1 (5 bases). The CDR3 is 18 residues long. V lost 0 bases and J 2 bases, leaving 19 bases between the germline ends. Germline assignment: CDR1 LNHDA and CDR2 SQIVND (reference sequence). The CDR3 sequence is CASSIDRRLAGFNYGYTF. CDR3 bases: TGTGCCAGTAGTATAGATCGAAGGCTGGCAGGGTTCAACTATGGCTACACCTTC.

This sequence joins TRBV12-2 and TRBJ1-1. TRBV12-2 is a recognized pseudogene. The CDR3 has 16 amino acids. The CDR3 DNA is TGTGCAAGTCGCTTAGTCTGGTCGGGTAGGAACACTGAAGCTTTCTTT. It encodes CASRLVWSGRNTEAFF.

The gene calls are TRBV9 and TRBJ2-2; maybe TRBD1 (5 bases). The germline V and J ends were trimmed by 0 bases and 4 bases, with 10 bases remaining between them. The V gene's germline CDR1 is SGDLS and CDR2 YYNGEE. The CDR3 extends over 15 amino acids. The CDR3 region is CASSVGGALTGELFF. CDR3 nucleotide sequence: TGTGCCAGCAGCGTAGGTGGGGCACTCACCGGGGAGCTGTTTTTT.

J is TRBJ1-1 and V is TRBV20-1, with D uncertain. V lost 6 bases to trimming and J lost 6 bases, with 11 bases between them. This CDR3 spans 11 amino acids. Per germline, CDR1 DFQATT and CDR2 SNEGSKA (reference sequence). The CDR3 loop is CSAGGGPEAFF. CDR3 DNA: TGCAGTGCGGGCGGCGGGCCTGAAGCTTTCTTT.

The chain employs TRBV19 and TRBJ1-2; D unresolved. This CDR3 has 13 amino acids. Trimming cost V 5 bases and J 3 bases, with 10 bases left between them. Germline V CDR1 and CDR2: LNHDA, SQIVND (reference sequence). In DNA, the CDR3 is TGTGCCAGTAGTGGGCGGACTGACTATGGCTACACCTTC. It specifies CASSGRTDYGYTF.

The rearrangement links TRBV27 to TRBJ1-6; 7 nucleotides align to TRBD1. The J segment lost 9 bases and the V segment lost 5 bases, leaving 13 bases of the junction unmatched. The CDR3 length is 16 residues. Germline loops: CDR1 MNHEY, CDR2 SMNVEV (reference sequence). The CDR3 reads CASSKTWTGDASPLHF. CDR3 sequence (DNA): TGTGCCAGCAGTAAAACCTGGACAGGAGATGCTTCACCCCTCCACTTT.

This rearrangement joins TRBV7-9 to TRBJ1-2; D might be TRBD1 (6 bases). The germline V gene encodes CDR1 SEHNR and CDR2 FQNEAQ (reference sequence). The CDR3 runs 11 residues. The CDR3 here is CCTGRAYGYTF. DNA of the CDR3: TGTTGCACAGGGCGAGCCTATGGCTACACCTTC.

In its sample, this clone was seen once. The gene calls are TRBV11-3 and TRBJ1-2, with TRBD1 identical over 9 bases. The CDR3 covers 13 residues. Germline CDR1 and CDR2: SGHNT and YENEEA. V was clipped by 3 bases and J by 4 bases; unmatched bases: 0. CDR3 in amino acids: CASSLGQGYGYTF. The CDR3 coding sequence is TGTGCCAGCAGCTTGGGACAGGGCTATGGCTACACCTTC.

DNA of the CDR3: TGTGCCAGCAGCACGGGGGACAGGGGGAGCTATGGCTACACCTTC. Protein sequence: CASSTGDRGSYGYTF. This chain links TRBV5-4 with TRBJ1-2; TRBD1 aligns across 11 bases. This CDR3 is 15 amino acids long. Germline CDR1 is SGHNT and CDR2 is YYREEE (reference sequence). Trimming took 4 bases from V and 4 from J; bases not matched to a gene: 6.

CDR3 amino acids: CASSQGEARELFF. The DNA for the CDR3 is TGCGCCAGCAGCCAAGGGGAGGCGCGGGAGCTGTTTTTT. The J gene is TRBJ2-2, the V gene TRBV4-3; tentative D call: TRBD2 (6 bases). The germline CDR1 and CDR2 sequences are LGHNA and YSLEER. V dropped 1 base and J dropped 9 bases, with 9 bases sitting between them. The CDR3 has 13 residues.

The V gene is TRBV12-3 or TRBV12-4, the J gene TRBJ1-2; no reliable D call. V was pared by 8 bases and J by 1 base, with 8 bases between. CDR3 length equals 12 residues. CDR3 sequence reads: CASSVRNYGYTF. In DNA, the CDR3 is TGTGCCAGCTCCGTTCGTAACTATGGCTACACCTTC.

This chain joins TRBV5-6 and TRBJ2-7; TRBD1 is a possible D gene (5 bases). This CDR3 is 13 amino acids long. CDR1 is SGHDT and CDR2 is YYEEEE in the germline V gene. V was trimmed by 3 bases and J by 5 bases, leaving 12 bases between them. The CDR3 is CASSSDSSNEQYF. DNA of the CDR3: TGTGCCAGCAGCTCCGACAGTTCCAACGAGCAGTACTTC.